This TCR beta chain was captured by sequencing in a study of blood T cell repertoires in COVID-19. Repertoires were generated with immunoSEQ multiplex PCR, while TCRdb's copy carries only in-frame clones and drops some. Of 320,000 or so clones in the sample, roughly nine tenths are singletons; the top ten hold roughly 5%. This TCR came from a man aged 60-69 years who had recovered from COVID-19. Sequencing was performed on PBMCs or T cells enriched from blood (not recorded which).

The CDR3 nucleotides read TGTGCCATCAGTGAGATCGGAGAGGGCGGGAGGGCCGGCTACGAGCAGTACTTC. This encodes CAISEIGEGGRAGYEQYF. This chain connects TRBV10-3 to TRBJ2-7; 9 bases map to TRBD2. The junction had 14 bases not matched to a gene; V was cut back by 2 bases and J by 3 bases. The CDR3 has 18 residues. Germline V CDR1 and CDR2: ENHRY, SYGVKD.